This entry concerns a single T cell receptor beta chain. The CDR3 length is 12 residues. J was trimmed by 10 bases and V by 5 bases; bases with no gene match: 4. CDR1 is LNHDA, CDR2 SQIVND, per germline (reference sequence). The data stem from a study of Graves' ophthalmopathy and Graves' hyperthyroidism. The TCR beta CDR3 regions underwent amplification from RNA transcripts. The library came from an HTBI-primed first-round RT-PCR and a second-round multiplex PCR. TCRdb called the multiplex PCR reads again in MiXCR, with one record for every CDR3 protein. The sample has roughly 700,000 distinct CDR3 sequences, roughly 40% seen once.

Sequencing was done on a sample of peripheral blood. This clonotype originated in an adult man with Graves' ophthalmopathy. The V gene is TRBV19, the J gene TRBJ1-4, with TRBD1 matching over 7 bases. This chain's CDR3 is CASSLGDRKLFF. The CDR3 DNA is TGTGCCAGTAGTCTGGGGGACAGAAAACTGTTTTTT.